The sequence of this TCR beta chain was determined in a study of neurological immune-mediated disorders. Background on the study: In a group of roughly 35 multiple sclerosis patients, roughly 30 had the relapsing-remitting type and 3 had the secondary progressive type. Study-wide results and limits: Among expanded clones, no CDR3 amino acid sequences were shared across subjects, a pattern suggesting private repertoires in all groups.

This clonotype qualifies as medium-sized. The antigen is undetermined. With 10-nucleotide random UMIs, 5'RACE was used to make the cDNA. Each CDR3 protein is one row after TCRdb ran MiXCR on the 5' RACE reads. The data show about 35,000 distinct CDR3 sequences, 3.5% to 4% seen once. Germline V CDR1 and CDR2: DFQATT, SNEGSKA (reference sequence). CDR3 size: 14 residues. The ends lost 4 bases at V and 5 bases at J; junction bases unmatched: 9. The unsorted libraries were prepared from 2 million PBMCs (stored at -80 C). The rearrangement joins TRBV20-1 to TRBJ2-5, with TRBD2 matching 8 bases. The sequencing input was PBMCs. This clonotype was obtained from a man aged 30 to 45 with multiple sclerosis. DNA of the CDR3: TGCAGTGCTAAGGAGCGGGGGCCGGGGGAGACCCAGTACTTC. This encodes CSAKERGPGETQYF.